This T cell receptor (beta chain) was recorded in a study of T cell repertoires in cytomegalovirus infection. Study-wide context: In public TCR beta signatures, there were indications of both CMV infection and matching HLA type.

TCRdb re-called the reads with MiXCR, one entry per CDR3 protein. The data hold approximately 500,000 distinct CDR3 sequences, with about 25% observed a single time. General study results and limits: Using cumulative public TCR beta family frequency, the authors identified those who carried CMV together with the relevant HLA. In two of eight donors, the top clonotype was HLA-C-restricted CMV-specific.

V lost 7 bases, J lost 1 base, and 26 bases lay in between. CDR3 length: 19 residues. The sample holds a few counts of this clonotype. Its antigen is undetermined. This rearrangement joins TRBV12-3 or TRBV12-4 to TRBJ1-3; perhaps TRBD1 as D (6 bases). Material: PBMCs. The source is a human donor in good health (CMV status not recorded). Some clones in this sample may be carry-over from other donors' samples. The CDR3 DNA reads TGTGCCAGCACCCCTAGGAGGCAGGGGTGGTTATGGTCTGGAAACACCATATATTTT. Its translation: CASTPRRQGWLWSGNTIYF.